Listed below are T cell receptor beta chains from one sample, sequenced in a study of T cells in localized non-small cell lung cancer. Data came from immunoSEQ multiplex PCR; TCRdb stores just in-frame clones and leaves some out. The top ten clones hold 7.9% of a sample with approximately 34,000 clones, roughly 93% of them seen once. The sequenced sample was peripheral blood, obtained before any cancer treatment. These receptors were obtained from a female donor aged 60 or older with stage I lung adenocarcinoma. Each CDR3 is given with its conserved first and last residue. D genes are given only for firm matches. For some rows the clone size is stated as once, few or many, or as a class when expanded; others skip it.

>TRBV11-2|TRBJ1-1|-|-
CASSRLVNTEAFF
TGTGCCAGCAGCCGGTTGGTAAACACTGAAGCTTTCTTT
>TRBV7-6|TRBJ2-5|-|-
CASSWGVETQYF
TGTGCCAGCAGCTGGGGGGTGGAGACCCAGTACTTC
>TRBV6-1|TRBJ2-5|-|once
CASSQAIGSGETQYF
TGTGCCAGCAGTCAAGCCATAGGGAGCGGCGAGACCCAGTACTTC
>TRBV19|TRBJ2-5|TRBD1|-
CASSTGGETQYF
TGTGCCAGTTCCACAGGGGGGGAGACCCAGTACTTC
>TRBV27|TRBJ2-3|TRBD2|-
CASSYGGARDTQYF
TGTGCCAGCAGCTACGGGGGGGCAAGAGATACGCAGTATTTT
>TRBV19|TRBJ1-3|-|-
CASSLDLRSGNTIYF
TGTGCCAGTAGTCTAGACCTCCGCTCTGGAAACACCATATATTTT
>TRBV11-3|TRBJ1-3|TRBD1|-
CASSLPRDRAGNTIYF
TGTGCCAGCAGCTTACCTCGCGACAGGGCCGGAAACACCATATATTTT
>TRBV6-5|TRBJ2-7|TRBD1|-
CASSYRPDRGAYEQYF
TGTGCCAGCAGTTACCGACCCGACAGGGGCGCCTACGAGCAGTACTTC
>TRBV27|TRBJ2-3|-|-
CASRSFGRTDTQYF
TGTGCCAGCAGGTCATTCGGGAGAACAGATACGCAGTATTTT
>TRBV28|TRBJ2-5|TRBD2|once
CASSRPRGGQETQYF
TGTGCCAGCAGCCGACCGCGGGGGGGCCAAGAGACCCAGTACTTC
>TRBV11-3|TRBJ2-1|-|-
CASSAGQSSYNEQFF
TGTGCCAGCAGCGCGGGACAGAGCTCCTACAATGAGCAGTTCTTC
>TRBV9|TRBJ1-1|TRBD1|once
CASSSGQGGTEAFF
TGTGCCAGCAGCTCGGGACAGGGCGGCACTGAAGCTTTCTTT
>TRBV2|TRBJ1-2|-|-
CASPKGGGSNYGYTF
TGTGCCAGCCCAAAAGGGGGGGGATCTAACTATGGCTACACCTTC
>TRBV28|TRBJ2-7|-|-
CATQVEQNEQYF
TGTGCCACCCAAGTGGAACAGAACGAGCAGTACTTC
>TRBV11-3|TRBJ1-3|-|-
CASSLIAGNTIYF
TGTGCCAGCAGCTTAATTGCTGGAAACACCATATATTTT
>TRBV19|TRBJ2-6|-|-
CASNPGHPISGANVLTF
TGTGCCAGTAATCCGGGACACCCAATTTCTGGGGCCAACGTCCTGACTTTC
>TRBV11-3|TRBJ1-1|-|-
CASSSTGNTEAFF
TGTGCCAGCAGCTCGACAGGGAACACTGAAGCTTTCTTT
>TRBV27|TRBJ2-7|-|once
CASSGSGAGAYEQYF
TGTGCCAGCAGTGGCTCGGGGGCGGGGGCCTACGAGCAGTACTTC
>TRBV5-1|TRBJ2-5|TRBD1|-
CASSWGTGGLETQYF
TGCGCCAGCAGCTGGGGCACAGGGGGACTGGAGACCCAGTACTTC
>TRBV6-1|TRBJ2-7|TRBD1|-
CASSGSRDRGTYEQYF
TGTGCCAGCAGTGGGTCCCGGGACAGGGGGACCTACGAGCAGTACTTC
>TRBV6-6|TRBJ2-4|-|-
CASSPGGQRAKNIQYF
TGTGCCAGCAGCCCCGGGGGGCAACGGGCCAAAAACATTCAGTACTTC
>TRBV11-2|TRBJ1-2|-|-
CASSPFGDYGYTF
TGTGCCAGCAGCCCCTTCGGGGACTATGGCTACACCTTC
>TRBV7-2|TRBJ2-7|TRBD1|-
CASSLGGQGASYEQYF
TGTGCCAGCAGCCTAGGGGGACAGGGGGCCTCCTACGAGCAGTACTTC
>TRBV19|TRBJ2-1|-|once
CASSLMARQEEFF
TGTGCCAGTAGTTTAATGGCGAGACAGGAGGAGTTCTTC
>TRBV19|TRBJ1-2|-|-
CASSMGLVGYTF
TGTGCCAGTAGTATGGGACTTGTTGGCTACACCTTC
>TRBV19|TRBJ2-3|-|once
CASTSGADTQYF
TGTGCCAGTACCTCCGGGGCAGATACGCAGTATTTT
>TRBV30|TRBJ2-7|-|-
CAWRTGWYEQYF
TGTGCCTGGAGGACCGGGTGGTACGAGCAGTACTTC
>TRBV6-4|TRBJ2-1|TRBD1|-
CASSGPLDRGLLTYNEQFF
TGTGCCAGCAGCGGACCTCTGGACAGGGGGCTCCTTACCTACAATGAGCAGTTCTTC
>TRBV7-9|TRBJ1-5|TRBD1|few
CASSLQGEDQPQHF
TGTGCCAGCAGCTTACAGGGGGAAGATCAGCCCCAGCATTTT
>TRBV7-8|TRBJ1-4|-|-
CASSFRADKGKLFF
TGTGCCAGCAGCTTCCGGGCCGACAAGGGAAAACTGTTTTTT
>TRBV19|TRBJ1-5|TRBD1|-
CASSLDRGGNQPQHF
TGTGCCAGTAGTCTGGACAGGGGGGGGAATCAGCCCCAGCATTTT
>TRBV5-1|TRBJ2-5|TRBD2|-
CASSISAGGETQYF
TGCGCCAGCAGCATATCCGCGGGGGGGGAGACCCAGTACTTC
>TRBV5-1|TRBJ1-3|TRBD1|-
CASSLGTGAFSGNTIYF
TGCGCCAGCAGCTTGGGGACAGGGGCCTTCTCTGGAAACACCATATATTTT
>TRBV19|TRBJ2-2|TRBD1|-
CASQISSGTGGTGELFF
TGTGCCAGCCAAATAAGTTCCGGGACAGGGGGCACCGGGGAGCTGTTTTTT
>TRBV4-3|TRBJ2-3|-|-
CASSQDLTGPSTDTQYF
TGCGCCAGCAGCCAAGATCTTACAGGGCCTAGCACAGATACGCAGTATTTT
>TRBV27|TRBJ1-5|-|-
CASSLSGMGNQPQHF
TGTGCCAGCAGTTTATCGGGGATGGGCAATCAGCCCCAGCATTTT
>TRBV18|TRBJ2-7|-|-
CASSLTGTYEQYF
TGTGCCAGCTCACTCACAGGGACCTACGAGCAGTACTTC
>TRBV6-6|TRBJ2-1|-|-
CASSPGQNEQFF
TGTGCCAGCAGTCCAGGACAGAATGAGCAGTTCTTC
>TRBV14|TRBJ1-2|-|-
CASSFGQPPHGYTF
TGTGCCAGCAGCTTCGGACAGCCCCCTCATGGCTACACCTTC